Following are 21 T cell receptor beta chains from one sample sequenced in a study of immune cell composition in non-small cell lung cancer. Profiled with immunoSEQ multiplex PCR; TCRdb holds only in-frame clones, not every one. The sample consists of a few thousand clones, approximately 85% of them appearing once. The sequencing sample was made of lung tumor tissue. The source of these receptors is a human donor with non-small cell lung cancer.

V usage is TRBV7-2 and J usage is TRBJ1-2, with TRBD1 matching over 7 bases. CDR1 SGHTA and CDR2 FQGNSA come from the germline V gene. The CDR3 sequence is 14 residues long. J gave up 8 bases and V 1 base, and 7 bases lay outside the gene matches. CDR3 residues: CASSLGGTARGYTF. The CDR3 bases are TGTGCCAGCAGCTTAGGCGGGACAGCGCGGGGCTACACCTTC.

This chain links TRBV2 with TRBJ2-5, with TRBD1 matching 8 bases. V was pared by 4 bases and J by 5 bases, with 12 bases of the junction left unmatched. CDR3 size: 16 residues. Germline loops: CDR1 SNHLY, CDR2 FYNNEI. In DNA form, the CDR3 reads TGTGCCAGCAGTGCCCCTGGGACAGGTATATTGGAGACCCAGTACTTC. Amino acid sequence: CASSAPGTGILETQYF.

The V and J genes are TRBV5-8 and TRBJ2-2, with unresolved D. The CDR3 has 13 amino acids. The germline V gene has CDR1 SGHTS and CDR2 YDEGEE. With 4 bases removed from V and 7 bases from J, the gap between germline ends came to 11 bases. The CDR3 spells CASSPSLSGELFF. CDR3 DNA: TGTGCCAGCAGCCCCTCGCTGAGCGGGGAGCTGTTTTTT.

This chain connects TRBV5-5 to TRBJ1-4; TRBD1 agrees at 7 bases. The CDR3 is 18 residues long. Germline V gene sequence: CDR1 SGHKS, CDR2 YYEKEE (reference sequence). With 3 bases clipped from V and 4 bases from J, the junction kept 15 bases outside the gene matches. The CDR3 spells CASSSNPTGAFINEKLFF. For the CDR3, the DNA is TGTGCCAGCAGCTCTAACCCAACAGGGGCCTTCATTAATGAAAAACTGTTTTTT.

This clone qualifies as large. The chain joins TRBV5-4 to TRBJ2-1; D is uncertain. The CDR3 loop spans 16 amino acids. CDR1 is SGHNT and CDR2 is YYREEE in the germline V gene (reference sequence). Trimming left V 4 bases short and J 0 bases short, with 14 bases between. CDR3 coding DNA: TGTGCCAGCAGCCCCTACTACGTAAGCTCCTACAATGAGCAGTTCTTC. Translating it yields CASSPYYVSSYNEQFF.

The CDR3 here is CASGRGGYGYTF. CDR3 DNA: TGTGCCAGTGGGAGGGGTGGCTATGGCTACACCTTC. This chain uses TRBV19 with TRBJ1-2; tentative D call: TRBD1 (5 bases). The CDR3 is made up of 12 amino acids. V was shortened by 8 bases and J by 4 bases, with 11 bases between the two germline ends. Germline V gives CDR1 LNHDA, CDR2 SQIVND (reference sequence).

In nucleotides, the CDR3 is TGTGCCAGCAGCAAAGGGGCAGCCCTCTCCTACGAGCAGTACTTC. As protein: CASSKGAALSYEQYF. This chain links TRBV21-1 with TRBJ2-7; the D call of TRBD1 is as the table states it, not checked on the DNA. TRBV21-1 is reported as a pseudogene. There are 15 residues in the CDR3.

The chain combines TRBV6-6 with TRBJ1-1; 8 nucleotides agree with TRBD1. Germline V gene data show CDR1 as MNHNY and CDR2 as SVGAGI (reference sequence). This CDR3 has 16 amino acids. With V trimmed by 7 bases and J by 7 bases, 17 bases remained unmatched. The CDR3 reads CASTNPGQARRFEAFF. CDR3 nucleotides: TGTGCCAGCACCAACCCGGGACAGGCGCGAAGGTTTGAAGCTTTCTTT.

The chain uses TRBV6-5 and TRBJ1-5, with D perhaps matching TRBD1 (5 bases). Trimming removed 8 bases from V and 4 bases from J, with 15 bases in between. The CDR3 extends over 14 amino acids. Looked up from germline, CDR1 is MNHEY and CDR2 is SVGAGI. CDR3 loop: CASRGREPNQPQHF. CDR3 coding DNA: TGTGCCAGCCGTGGCAGGGAACCGAATCAGCCCCAGCATTTT.

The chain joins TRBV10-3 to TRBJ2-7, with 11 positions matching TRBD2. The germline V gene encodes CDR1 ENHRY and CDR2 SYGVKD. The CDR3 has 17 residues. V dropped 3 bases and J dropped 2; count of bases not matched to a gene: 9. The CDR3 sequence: CAISEILAGDRPYEQYF. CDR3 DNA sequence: TGTGCCATCAGTGAAATACTAGCGGGAGACCGACCCTACGAGCAGTACTTC.

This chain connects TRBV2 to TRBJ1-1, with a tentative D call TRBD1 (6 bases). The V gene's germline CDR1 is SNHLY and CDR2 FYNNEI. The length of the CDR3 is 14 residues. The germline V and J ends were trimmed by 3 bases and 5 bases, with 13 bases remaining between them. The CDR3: CASSERGARTEAFF. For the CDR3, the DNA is TGTGCCAGCAGTGAGCGGGGGGCGCGGACTGAAGCTTTCTTT.

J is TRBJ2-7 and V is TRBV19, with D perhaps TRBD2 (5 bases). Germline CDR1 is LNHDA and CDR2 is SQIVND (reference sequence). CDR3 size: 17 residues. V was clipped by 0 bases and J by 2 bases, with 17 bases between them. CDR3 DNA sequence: TGTGCCAGTAGTATAGATGTAGCGATCGCGTCCACCTACGAGCAGTACTTC. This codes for CASSIDVAIASTYEQYF.

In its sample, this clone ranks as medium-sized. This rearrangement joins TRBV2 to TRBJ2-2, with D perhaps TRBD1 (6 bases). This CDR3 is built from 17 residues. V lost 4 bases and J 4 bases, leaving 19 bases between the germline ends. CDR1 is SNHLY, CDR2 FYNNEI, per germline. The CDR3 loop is CASSVKWLTGGTGELFF. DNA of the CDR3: TGTGCCAGCAGTGTAAAGTGGTTGACAGGAGGCACCGGGGAGCTGTTTTTT.

CDR3: CASSQGKDSPLHF. The CDR3 nucleotides read TGTGCCAGCTCCCAGGGGAAAGATTCACCCCTCCACTTT. The chain joins TRBV18 to TRBJ1-6; a weak D match, TRBD1 (6 bases). V lost 6 bases and J lost 8, with 11 bases in between. The CDR3 is 13 residues long. Germline V gene sequence: CDR1 KGHSH, CDR2 LQKENI.

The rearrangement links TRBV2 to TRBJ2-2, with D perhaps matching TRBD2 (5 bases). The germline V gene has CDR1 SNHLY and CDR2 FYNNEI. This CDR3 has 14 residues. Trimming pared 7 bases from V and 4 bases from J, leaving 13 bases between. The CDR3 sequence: CASTGIPSTGELFF. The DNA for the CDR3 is TGTGCCAGCACCGGGATCCCCAGCACCGGGGAGCTGTTTTTT.

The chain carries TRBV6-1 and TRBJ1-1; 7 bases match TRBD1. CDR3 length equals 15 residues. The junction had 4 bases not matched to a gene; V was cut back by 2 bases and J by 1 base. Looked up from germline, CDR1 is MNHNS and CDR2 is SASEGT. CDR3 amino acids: CASSEFRTGNTEAFF. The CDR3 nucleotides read TGTGCCAGCAGTGAATTTAGGACAGGGAACACTGAAGCTTTCTTT.

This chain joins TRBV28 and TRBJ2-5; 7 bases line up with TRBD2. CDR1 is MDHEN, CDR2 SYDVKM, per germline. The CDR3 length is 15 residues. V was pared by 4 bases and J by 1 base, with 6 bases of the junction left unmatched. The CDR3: CASSSGGRAQETQYF. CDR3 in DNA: TGTGCCAGCAGTTCGGGGGGAAGGGCCCAAGAGACCCAGTACTTC.

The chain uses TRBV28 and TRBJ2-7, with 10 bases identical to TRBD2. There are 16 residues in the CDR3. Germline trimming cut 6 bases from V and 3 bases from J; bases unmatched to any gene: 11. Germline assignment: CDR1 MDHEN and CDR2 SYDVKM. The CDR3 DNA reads TGTGCCAGCAGCCTAGCGGGGGCTAGCGGGTTCTACGAGCAGTACTTC. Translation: CASSLAGASGFYEQYF.

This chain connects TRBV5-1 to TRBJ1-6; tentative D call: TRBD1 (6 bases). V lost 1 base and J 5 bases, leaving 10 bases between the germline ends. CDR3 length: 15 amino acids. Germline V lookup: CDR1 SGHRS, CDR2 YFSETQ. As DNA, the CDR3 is TGCGCCAGCAGCTTGAGGGGGACGCATAATTCACCCCTCCACTTT. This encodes CASSLRGTHNSPLHF. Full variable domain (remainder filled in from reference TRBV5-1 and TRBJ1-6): KAGVTQTPRYLIKTRGQQVTLSCSPISGHRSVSWYQQTPGQGLQFLFEYFSETQRNKGNFPGRFSGRQFSNSRSEMNVSTLELGDSALYLCASSLRGTHNSPLHFGNGTRLTVT.

Here the CDR3 DNA reads TGTGCCAGCAGCGTAGCTTGGGGCAGCTCCTACAATGAGCAGTTCTTC. Translating gives CASSVAWGSSYNEQFF. V is TRBV9 and J is TRBJ2-1, with D possibly TRBD1 on 5 matching bases. Germline CDR1 and CDR2: SGDLS and YYNGEE. The CDR3 length is 16 residues. The V gene lost 0 bases and the J gene lost 0 bases, with 10 bases spanning the gap.

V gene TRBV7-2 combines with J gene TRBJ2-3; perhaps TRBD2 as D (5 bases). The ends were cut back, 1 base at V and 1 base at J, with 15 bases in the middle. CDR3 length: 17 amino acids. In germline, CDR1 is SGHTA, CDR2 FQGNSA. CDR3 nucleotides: TGTGCCAGCAGCTTAGTCATCGGGATTGGAGGCACAGATACGCAGTATTTT. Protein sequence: CASSLVIGIGGTDTQYF.